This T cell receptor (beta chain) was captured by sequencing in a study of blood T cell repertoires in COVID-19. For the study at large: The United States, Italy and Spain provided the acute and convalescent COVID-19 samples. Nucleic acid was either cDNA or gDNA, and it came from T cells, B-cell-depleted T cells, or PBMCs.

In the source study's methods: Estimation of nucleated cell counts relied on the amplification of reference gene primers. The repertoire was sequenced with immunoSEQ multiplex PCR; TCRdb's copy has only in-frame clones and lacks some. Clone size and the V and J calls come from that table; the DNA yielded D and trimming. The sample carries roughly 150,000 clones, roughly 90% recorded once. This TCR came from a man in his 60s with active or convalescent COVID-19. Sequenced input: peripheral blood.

CDR3 protein: CASRTENTEAFF. In DNA form, the CDR3 reads TGTGCCAGCAGGACTGAGAACACTGAAGCTTTCTTT. J is TRBJ1-1 and V is TRBV2, with D unresolved. This CDR3 has 12 residues. V gave up 6 bases and J gave up 1 base, with 6 bases separating them. The germline V gene encodes CDR1 SNHLY and CDR2 FYNNEI.